This T cell receptor (beta chain) emerged from a study of T cells in Graves' hyperthyroidism and ophthalmopathy. Across the study: Initial diagnosis, before any treatment, was when peripheral blood was collected. General observations from the study: Blood also carried most thyroid clonotypes expanded above 0.001.

PBMCs stemmed from around 10 ml fresh peripheral blood. There were TCR beta CDR3 regions amplified from RNA transcripts. A set of HTBI primers served as the primers for a first-round RT-PCR of the TCR CDR3. TCRdb processed the multiplex PCR reads anew with MiXCR; each CDR3 protein has one entry. The repertoire holds fewer than 550,000 distinct CDR3 sequences, with approximately 15% as singletons. About this clonotype itself: What it binds is unknown. The germline gene is not matched at one end of the junction; a read error may be the cause.

CDR3 length equals 12 residues. Germline loops: CDR1 MNHNS, CDR2 SASEGT. The receptor was isolated from a woman aged 18-35 years with Graves' hyperthyroidism. Material: blood. The chain couples TRBV6-1 to TRBJ2-5, with D uncertain. CDR3 protein: CVSSTPRETQYF. CDR3 coding DNA: TGTGTCAGCAGTACGCCCAGGGAGACCCAGTACTTC.